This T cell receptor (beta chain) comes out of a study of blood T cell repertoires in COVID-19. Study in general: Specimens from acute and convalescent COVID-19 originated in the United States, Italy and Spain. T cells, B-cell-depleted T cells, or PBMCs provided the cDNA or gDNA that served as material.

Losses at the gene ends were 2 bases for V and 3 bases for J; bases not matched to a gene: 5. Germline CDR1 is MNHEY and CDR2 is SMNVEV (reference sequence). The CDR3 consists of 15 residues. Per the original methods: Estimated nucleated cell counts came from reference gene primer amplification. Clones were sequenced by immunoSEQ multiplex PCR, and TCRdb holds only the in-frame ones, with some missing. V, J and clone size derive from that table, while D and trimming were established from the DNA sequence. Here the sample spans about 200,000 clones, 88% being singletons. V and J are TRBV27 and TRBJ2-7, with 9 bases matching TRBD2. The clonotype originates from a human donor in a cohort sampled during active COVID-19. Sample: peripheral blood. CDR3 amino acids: CASSLRGAGGYEQYF. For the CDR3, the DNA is TGTGCCAGCAGTTTAAGGGGAGCGGGAGGCTACGAGCAGTACTTC.